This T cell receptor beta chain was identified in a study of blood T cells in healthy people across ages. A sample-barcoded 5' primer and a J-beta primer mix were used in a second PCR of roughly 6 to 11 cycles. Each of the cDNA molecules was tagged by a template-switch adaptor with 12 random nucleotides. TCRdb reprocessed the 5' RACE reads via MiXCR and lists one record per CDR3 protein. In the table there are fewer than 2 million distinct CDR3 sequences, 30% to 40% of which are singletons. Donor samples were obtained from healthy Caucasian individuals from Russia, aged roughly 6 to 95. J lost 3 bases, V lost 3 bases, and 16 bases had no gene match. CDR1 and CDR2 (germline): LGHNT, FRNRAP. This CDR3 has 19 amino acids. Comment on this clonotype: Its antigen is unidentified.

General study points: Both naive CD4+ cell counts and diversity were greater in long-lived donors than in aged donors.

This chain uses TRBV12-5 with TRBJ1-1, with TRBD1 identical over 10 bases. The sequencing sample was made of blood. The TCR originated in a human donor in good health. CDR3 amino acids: CASGFGGGTGVHWDTEAFF. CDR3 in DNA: TGTGCTAGTGGTTTCGGGGGCGGGACAGGGGTTCATTGGGACACTGAAGCTTTCTTT.